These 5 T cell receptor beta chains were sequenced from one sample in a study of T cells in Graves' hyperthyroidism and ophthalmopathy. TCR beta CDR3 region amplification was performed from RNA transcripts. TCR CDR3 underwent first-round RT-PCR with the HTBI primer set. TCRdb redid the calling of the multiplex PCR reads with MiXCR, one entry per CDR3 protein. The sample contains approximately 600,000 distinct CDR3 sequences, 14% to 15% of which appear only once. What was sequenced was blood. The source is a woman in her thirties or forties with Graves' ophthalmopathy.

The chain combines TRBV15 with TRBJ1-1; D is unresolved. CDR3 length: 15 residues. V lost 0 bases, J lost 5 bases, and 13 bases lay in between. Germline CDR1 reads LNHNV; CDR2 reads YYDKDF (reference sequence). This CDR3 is CATSRDEDGETEAFF. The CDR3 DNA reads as TGTGCCACCAGCAGAGATGAGGACGGGGAAACTGAAGCTTTCTTT.

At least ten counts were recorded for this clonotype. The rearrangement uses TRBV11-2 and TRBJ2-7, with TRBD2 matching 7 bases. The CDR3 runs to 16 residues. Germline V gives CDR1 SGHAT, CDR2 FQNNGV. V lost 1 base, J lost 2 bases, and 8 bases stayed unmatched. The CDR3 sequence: CASSLVALADTYEQYF. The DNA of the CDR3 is TGTGCCAGCAGCTTAGTTGCTCTAGCGGACACCTACGAGCAGTACTTC.

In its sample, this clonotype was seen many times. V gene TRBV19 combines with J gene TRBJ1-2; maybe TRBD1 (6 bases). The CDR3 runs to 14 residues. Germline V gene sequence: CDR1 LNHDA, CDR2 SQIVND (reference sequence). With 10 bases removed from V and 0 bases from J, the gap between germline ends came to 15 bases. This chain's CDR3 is CATEDSAANYGYTF. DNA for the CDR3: TGTGCCACCGAGGACAGCGCTGCTAACTATGGCTACACCTTC.

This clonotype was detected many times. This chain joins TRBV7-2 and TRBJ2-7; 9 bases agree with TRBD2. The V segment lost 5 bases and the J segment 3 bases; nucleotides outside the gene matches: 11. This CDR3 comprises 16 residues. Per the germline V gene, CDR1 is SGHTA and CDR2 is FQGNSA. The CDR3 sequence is CASSPRFVAGDYEQYF. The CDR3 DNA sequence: TGTGCCAGCAGCCCCCGGTTCGTAGCGGGAGACTACGAGCAGTACTTC.

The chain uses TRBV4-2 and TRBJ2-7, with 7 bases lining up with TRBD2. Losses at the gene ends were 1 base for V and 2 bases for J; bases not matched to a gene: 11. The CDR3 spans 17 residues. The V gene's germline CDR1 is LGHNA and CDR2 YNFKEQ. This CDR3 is CASSQGRSSGPAYEQYF. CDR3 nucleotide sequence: TGTGCCAGCAGCCAAGGCCGCTCTAGCGGCCCCGCCTACGAGCAGTACTTC.